A single sample is the source of the 12 T cell receptor beta chains below, sequenced in a study of a mutant IDH1 vaccine in newly diagnosed glioma. The time point was: week 47, end of study. The vaccine gave 300 ug of a 20-mer mutant IDH1 peptide subcutaneously per dose. The antigens for these receptors are not known. The table came from immunoSEQ multiplex PCR; TCRdb's copy has only in-frame clones and leaves some out. This table has more than 30,000 clones, roughly 87% appearing once. The sample was PBMCs, taken from a glioma patient whose treatment included an IDH1 peptide vaccine. Receptor source: a middle-aged man with glioma.

The chain couples TRBV7-2 to TRBJ1-2; 8 positions agree with TRBD1. CDR3 size: 14 residues. The V segment lost 5 bases and the J segment 6 bases; nucleotides outside the gene matches: 8. Germline V gives CDR1 SGHTA, CDR2 FQGNSA. The CDR3 sequence is CASSPTSTGDGYTF. Here the CDR3 DNA reads TGTGCCAGCAGCCCAACGTCGACAGGGGATGGCTACACCTTC.

The V call is TRBV19, the J call TRBJ2-5; TRBD2 is a possible D gene (6 bases). Looked up from germline, CDR1 is LNHDA and CDR2 is SQIVND (reference sequence). Trimming stripped 5 bases from V and 7 bases from J, with 17 bases between. This CDR3 is 14 amino acids long. Here the CDR3 DNA reads TGTGCCAGTAGTCTCGGGAGAAGGGTGGGGACCCAGTACTTC. It codes for CASSLGRRVGTQYF.

The rearrangement joins TRBV28 to TRBJ2-3, with TRBD2 matching over 7 bases. Germline CDR1 MDHEN, CDR2 SYDVKM. The CDR3 is made up of 16 amino acids. With V trimmed by 7 bases and J by 3 bases, 13 bases remained unmatched. CDR3 sequence: CASIARGEGRTDTQYF. CDR3 bases: TGTGCCAGCATCGCCAGAGGGGAGGGGCGGACAGATACGCAGTATTTT.

This chain connects TRBV15 to TRBJ2-7, with 7 bases lining up with TRBD2. The CDR3 consists of 15 residues. V gave up 3 bases and J gave up 4 bases; unmatched junction bases: 9. Germline lookup yields CDR1 LNHNV and CDR2 YYDKDF (reference sequence). CDR3 nucleotide sequence: TGTGCCACCAGCAGGAGGGCCGGGGGGAGGTACGAGCAGTACTTC. It encodes CATSRRAGGRYEQYF.

The chain carries TRBV15 and TRBJ1-1, with TRBD1 as a possible D gene (5 bases). With 3 bases removed from V and 5 bases from J, the gap between germline ends came to 16 bases. The germline V gene encodes CDR1 LNHNV and CDR2 YYDKDF (reference sequence). This CDR3 has 15 amino acids. In DNA, the CDR3 is TGTGCCACCAGCAGTCTAACAGGTGGGTGGACTGAAGCTTTCTTT. It is translated as CATSSLTGGWTEAFF.

As to this clone: The junction differs from germline at one of its ends, possibly a read error. The chain uses TRBV10-2 and TRBJ1-2; D gene ambiguous. The CDR3 runs to 11 residues. In germline, CDR1 is WSHSY, CDR2 SAAADI. In nucleotides, the CDR3 is TGCGCCAGCAGTGAGGTACATCAGTACTCCTTC. Amino acids: CASSEVHQYSF.

The chain joins TRBV11-3 to TRBJ2-2; no firm D call. Germline CDR1 and CDR2: SGHNT and YENEEA. The V gene lost 2 bases and the J gene lost 6 bases, with 7 bases spanning the gap. CDR3 length: 13 amino acids. The CDR3 reads CASSLIPAGELFF. The CDR3 DNA reads TGTGCCAGCAGCTTAATCCCGGCCGGGGAGCTGTTTTTT.

The V and J genes are TRBV6-6 and TRBJ2-5; TRBD2 matches at 8 bases. This CDR3 is built from 12 residues. V shed 7 bases and J 4 bases; nucleotides not matched to a gene: 2. Germline loops: CDR1 MNHNY, CDR2 SVGAGI (reference sequence). The CDR3: CASKGLAETQYF. The CDR3 nucleotides are TGTGCCAGCAAAGGACTAGCAGAGACCCAGTACTTC.

The chain combines TRBV7-2 with TRBJ2-3, with TRBD2 matching 10 bases. The CDR3 is 17 amino acids. The junction had 18 bases not matched to a gene; V was cut back by 10 bases and J by 5 bases. The germline V gene encodes CDR1 SGHTA and CDR2 FQGNSA. The CDR3 is CATSLGSAGGPEDTQYF. The CDR3 DNA follows: TGTGCCACCTCACTTGGGTCAGCGGGAGGGCCCGAAGATACGCAGTATTTT.

The rearrangement links TRBV28 to TRBJ2-1; possible D gene TRBD1, 5 bases. V was clipped by 5 bases and J by 11 bases, with 19 bases between them. This CDR3 has 14 amino acids. Germline V CDR1 and CDR2: MDHEN, SYDVKM. CDR3 sequence (DNA): TGTGCCAGCAGTCCCCCTTTAAAGGGGCGTAAGCAGTTCTTC. It encodes CASSPPLKGRKQFF.

Here the CDR3 reads CASSQAGSVKLFF. The CDR3 bases are TGTGCCAGCAGCCAAGCGGGTTCGGTGAAGCTGTTTTTT. V and J are TRBV4-2 and TRBJ2-2; D call uncertain. Trimming cost V 1 base and J 12 bases, with 12 bases left between them. This CDR3 is built from 13 residues. Germline V gives CDR1 LGHNA, CDR2 YNFKEQ.

The chain couples TRBV5-4 to TRBJ1-4; D might be TRBD1 (6 bases). The CDR3 covers 15 residues. Deletions cut 2 bases from V and 8 bases from J, with 16 bases between. CDR1 SGHNT and CDR2 YYREEE come from the germline V gene (reference sequence). CDR3 sequence reads: CASSLWGAGGEKLFF. CDR3 nucleotide sequence: TGTGCCAGCAGCTTATGGGGGGCCGGCGGGGAAAAACTGTTTTTT.